The 7 T cell receptor beta chains in this list originate from one sample, sequenced in a study of beta chain features in type 1 diabetes. Of the isolated RNA, all was reverse transcribed, and so the sequenced material was expressed TCRB transcripts. The repertoire was sequenced with immunoSEQ multiplex PCR; TCRdb's copy has only in-frame clones and lacks some. The sample records 450,000 to 550,000 clones, over 25% being singletons. Material for sequencing was naive CD4+ T cells from blood. These receptors were obtained from a man aged 18 to 30 in good health.

The sample holds a few counts of this clone. This chain joins TRBV4-1 and TRBJ2-1; 9 bases are shared with TRBD2. This CDR3 spans 15 amino acids. Germline trimming cut 3 bases from V and 3 bases from J; bases unmatched to any gene: 3. In germline, CDR1 is MGHRA, CDR2 YSYEKL. The CDR3 protein is CASSQRLADYNEQFF. The CDR3 bases are TGCGCCAGCAGCCAGAGACTAGCGGACTACAATGAGCAGTTCTTC.

This clone was counted only a few times. The chain couples TRBV18 to TRBJ2-7, with D unresolved. CDR1 KGHSH and CDR2 LQKENI come from the germline V gene. Between the trimmed V and J ends, which lost 3 bases and 2 bases, there was a span of 11 bases. This CDR3 contains 14 residues. CDR3 nucleotide sequence: TGTGCCAGCTCACCTGCGGCAGGAACCTACGAGCAGTACTTC. This translates into CASSPAAGTYEQYF. The full variable domain, its missing parts supplied by reference TRBV18 and TRBJ2-7, is NAGVMQNPRHLVRRRGQEARLRCSPMKGHSHVYWYRQLPEEGLKFMVYLQKENIIDESGMPKERFSAEFPKEGPSILRIQQVVRGDSAAYFCASSPAAGTYEQYFGPGTRLTVT.

In this sample, this clone turned up a few times. This sequence joins TRBV4-1 and TRBJ1-1; unclear D gene. CDR1 and CDR2 (germline): MGHRA, YSYEKL. V was trimmed by 0 bases and J by 1 base, leaving 9 bases between them. The length of the CDR3 is 15 residues. DNA of the CDR3: TGCGCCAGCAGCCAAGATCCGGAGGGGAACACTGAAGCTTTCTTT. Encoded protein: CASSQDPEGNTEAFF.

In this sample, this clone turned up a few times. The rearrangement uses TRBV7-9 and TRBJ1-5, with TRBD1 matching 7 bases. CDR3 length equals 16 residues. The germline V gene encodes CDR1 SEHNR and CDR2 FQNEAQ (reference sequence). The trim removed 0 bases at V and 0 bases at J, leaving 2 bases unmatched. CDR3 in amino acids: CASSLAGGNSNQPQHF. The CDR3 nucleotides are TGTGCCAGCAGCTTAGCAGGGGGCAATAGCAATCAGCCCCAGCATTTT.

The CDR3 here is CASTLEVGVPGETQYF. The CDR3 nucleotides are TGTGCCAGCACCCTCGAAGTCGGGGTCCCCGGGGAGACCCAGTACTTC. The chain combines TRBV7-9 with TRBJ2-5; TRBD2 might be the D (5 bases). Germline assignment: CDR1 SEHNR and CDR2 FQNEAQ (reference sequence). The V end lost 7 bases, the J end lost 5 bases, and 23 bases lay between the germline ends. The length of the CDR3 is 16 residues. Full variable domain (outside the CDR3, taken from reference TRBV7-9 and TRBJ2-5): DTGVSQNPRHKITKRGQNVTFRCDPISEHNRLYWYRQTLGQGPEFLTYFQNEAQLEKSRLLSDRFSAERPKGSFSTLEIQRTEQGDSAMYLCASTLEVGVPGETQYFGPGTRLLVL.

The J gene is TRBJ2-1, the V gene TRBV29-1; no firm D call. Trimming left V 3 bases short and J 0 bases short, with 9 bases between. The V gene's germline CDR1 is SQVTM and CDR2 ANQGSEA. CDR3 length: 14 residues. The chain's CDR3 is CSVDSRSSYNEQFF. CDR3 sequence (DNA): TGCAGCGTTGACTCCAGGAGCTCCTACAATGAGCAGTTCTTC.

This clone was found a few times. The V call is TRBV7-6, the J call TRBJ2-1; no definite D call. The V gene's germline CDR1 is SGHVS and CDR2 FNYEAQ. Trimming shortened V by 1 base and J by 10 bases, and 5 bases separated the two germline ends. The CDR3 totals 11 residues. CDR3 DNA: TGTGCCAGCAGCTTAGAACAGGAGCAGTTCTTC. As protein: CASSLEQEQFF.